The clone carrying this T cell receptor (beta chain) was counted between two and nine times. Its antigen is as yet unknown. The CDR3 runs 14 residues. V lost 8 bases, J lost 0 bases, and 14 bases lay in between. Germline V gene lookup returns CDR1 MNHEY and CDR2 SMNVEV (reference sequence). Produced via immunoSEQ multiplex PCR; TCRdb's table is partial and in-frame only. This table has 90,000 to 100,000 clones, around 89% appearing once. This entry belongs to a study of T cell responses to AZD1222 COVID-19 vaccine. Study-wide context: Pooled in the analysis were second doses at about 4 or about 12 weeks.

Notes on the study in general: Of the AZD1222 recipients, only 5 to 7 were seropositive at baseline.

This clonotype originated in an adult in good health. The chain has TRBV27 and TRBJ2-7; D is undetermined. The sequencing used peripheral blood, collected on day 0 of AZD1222 vaccination. The CDR3 loop reads CASSGGRSSYEQYF. CDR3 coding DNA: TGTGCCAGCTCGGGCGGCAGGAGCTCCTACGAGCAGTACTTC.